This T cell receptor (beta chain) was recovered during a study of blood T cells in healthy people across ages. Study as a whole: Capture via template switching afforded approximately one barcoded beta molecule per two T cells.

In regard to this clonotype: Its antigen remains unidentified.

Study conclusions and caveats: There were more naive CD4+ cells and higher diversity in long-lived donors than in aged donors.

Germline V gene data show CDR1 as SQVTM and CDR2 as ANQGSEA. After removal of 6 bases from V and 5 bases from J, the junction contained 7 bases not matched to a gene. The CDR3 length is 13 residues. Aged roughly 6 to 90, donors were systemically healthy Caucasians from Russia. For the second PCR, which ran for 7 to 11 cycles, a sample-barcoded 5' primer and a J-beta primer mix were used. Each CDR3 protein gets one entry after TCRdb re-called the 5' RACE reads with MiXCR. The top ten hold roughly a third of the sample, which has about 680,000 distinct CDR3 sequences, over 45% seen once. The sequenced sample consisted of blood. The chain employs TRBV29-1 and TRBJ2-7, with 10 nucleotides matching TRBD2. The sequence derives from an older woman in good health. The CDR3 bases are TGCAGCGTCGGTCCTAGCGGGAGAAACGAGCAGTACTTC. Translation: CSVGPSGRNEQYF.